This TCR beta chain was observed in a study of blood T cell repertoires in COVID-19. This clone turned up a few times. Authors' methods: Amplification from reference gene primers served as the basis for estimated nucleated cell counts. Measured with immunoSEQ multiplex PCR; TCRdb has only the in-frame clones, and not every one. V and J calls and clone size are those listed in that table; D and trimming were worked out from the DNA. The table lists under 450,000 clones, roughly 88% of them singletons. This CDR3 comprises 14 residues. Germline CDR1 reads SGHKS; CDR2 reads YYEKEE (reference sequence). V lost 4 bases and J lost 10, with 20 bases in between.

The clonotype originates from a woman between 50 and 59 years old with COVID-19, enrolled during active disease. The chain carries TRBV5-5 and TRBJ1-1; D is uncertain. Sequenced input: peripheral blood. CDR3 DNA sequence: TGTGCCAGCAGCGATGAAACGGGGTCCAGTAGAGCTTTCTTT. Encoded protein: CASSDETGSSRAFF. Combining the CDR3 with reference TRBV5-5 and TRBJ1-1 gives the whole variable domain DAGVTQSPTHLIKTRGQQVTLRCSPISGHKSVSWYQQVLGQGPQFIFQYYEKEERGRGNFPDRFSARQFPNYSSELNVNALLLGDSALYLCASSDETGSSRAFFGQGTRLTVV.